This T cell receptor (beta chain) comes out of a study of technical replicates of blood from several donors. TCRdb's copy holds only in-frame clones and misses some; the assay was immunoSEQ multiplex PCR. The table has roughly 60,000 clones, 91% seen once. The V end was cut by 2 bases, the J end by 2 bases, with 16 bases between. Germline V gene data show CDR1 as LNHDA and CDR2 as SQIVND (reference sequence). The CDR3 has 16 residues. This TCR was sampled from a human donor in good health. Some clones in this sample may be carry-over from other donors' samples. The sequencing input was PBMCs. The chain has TRBV19 and TRBJ2-7, with a possible D match to TRBD2 (5 bases). The CDR3 protein is CASSISEVGKTYEQYF. The CDR3 DNA follows: TGTGCCAGTAGTATATCGGAGGTGGGGAAGACCTACGAGCAGTACTTC.